The 8 T cell receptor beta chains below were found in one sample sequenced in a study of CD8+CD57+ T cells in acquired aplastic anemia. Researchers used genomic DNA as the template to profile TCR beta VDJ and CDR3. MiXCR, applied by TCRdb to the reads, yields one record per CDR3 protein. The sample includes 150,000 to 200,000 distinct CDR3 sequences, about 64% of them seen just once. The sequenced material came from sorted CD4+, CD8+, or CD8+CD57+ T cells (not recorded which) from PBMCs. These receptors all come from a human donor in good health.

This clonotype occurred many times. The chain uses TRBV4-1 and TRBJ2-1, with TRBD1 identical over 12 bases. With 4 bases clipped from V and 7 bases from J, the junction kept 11 bases outside the gene matches. Germline CDR1 is MGHRA and CDR2 is YSYEKL. The CDR3 runs to 17 residues. The CDR3 is CASSRYLGQGATNEQFF. The CDR3 DNA reads TGCGCCAGCAGCCGCTACCTGGGACAGGGGGCGACGAATGAGCAGTTCTTC.

This chain uses TRBV7-6 with TRBJ2-7, with 8 positions matching TRBD2. Trimming at V came to 0 bases and at J to 5 bases, leaving 9 bases not matched to a gene. CDR3 length: 16 amino acids. Germline values: CDR1 SGHVS, CDR2 FNYEAQ. CDR3 protein: CASSLAPAGDRNEQYF. DNA for the CDR3: TGTGCCAGCAGCTTAGCGCCAGCGGGAGATAGAAACGAGCAGTACTTC.

The genes are TRBV10-3 and TRBJ1-5; D may be TRBD1 (5 bases). CDR1 is ENHRY, CDR2 SYGVKD, per germline. This CDR3 has 15 amino acids. The ends were cut back, 9 bases at V and 1 base at J, with 16 bases in the middle. The DNA of the CDR3 is TGTGCCATATCCGCGGGGCAGATGAGCAATCAGCCCCAGCATTTT. Translated, it gives CAISAGQMSNQPQHF.

At least ten counts were recorded for this clonotype. The chain combines TRBV7-9 with TRBJ2-7; D not resolved. Germline V lookup: CDR1 SEHNR, CDR2 FQNEAQ (reference sequence). The CDR3 loop spans 13 amino acids. V lost 2 bases to trimming and J lost 5 bases, with 10 bases between them. The CDR3 DNA reads TGTGCCAGCAGCTTATATCCAGGAAACGAGCAGTACTTC. It translates to CASSLYPGNEQYF.

This sequence joins TRBV5-5 and TRBJ2-7; TRBD1 is a possible D gene (5 bases). CDR1 and CDR2 (germline): SGHKS, YYEKEE (reference sequence). CDR3 size: 15 residues. V was cut by 4 bases and J by 3 bases, with 17 bases left in between. The CDR3 spells CASSQYWTTFYEQYF. DNA of the CDR3: TGTGCCAGCAGCCAGTACTGGACAACCTTCTACGAGCAGTACTTC.

The sample holds one count of this clonotype. The V and J genes are TRBV7-2 and TRBJ2-7; 7 bases agree with TRBD1. V trimming: 4 bases; J trimming: 6 bases; junction bases outside the gene matches: 6. Germline V gene sequence: CDR1 SGHTA, CDR2 FQGNSA. The CDR3 totals 13 residues. The CDR3 protein is CASSSPRGREQYF. CDR3 sequence (DNA): TGTGCCAGCAGCTCGCCTAGGGGGCGCGAGCAGTACTTC.

V is TRBV7-9 and J is TRBJ1-1; D is unclear. The CDR3 runs 16 residues. CDR1 is SEHNR, CDR2 FQNEAQ, per germline (reference sequence). V gave up 6 bases and J gave up 0 bases, with 17 bases separating them. The DNA for the CDR3 is TGTGCCAGCAGTAAAACTTTACAGTACATGAACACTGAAGCTTTCTTT. Its protein is CASSKTLQYMNTEAFF.

Remarks on this clonotype: Since no conserved phenylalanine or tryptophan closes the CDR3, a read error is the likely cause. Because the CDR3's place on the DNA is in doubt, the DNA is left out and the CDR3 is given as listed by TCRdb. The CDR3: CASSQEASGGL. The gene calls are TRBV3-1 and TRBJ1-4. The CDR3 is 11 amino acids in total, end residues counted. In germline, CDR1 is LGHDT, CDR2 YNNKEL (reference sequence).